The 7 T cell receptor beta chains below were found in one sample sequenced in a study of blood T cell repertoires in COVID-19. Repertoires were generated with immunoSEQ multiplex PCR, while TCRdb's copy carries only in-frame clones and drops some. Seen here are 130,000 to 150,000 clones, about 76% observed once, and the top ten hold more than 8%. Sample: peripheral blood. These receptors originate from a human donor in a cohort sampled during active COVID-19.

This chain connects TRBV5-5 to TRBJ2-1, with TRBD1 matching 9 bases. Germline V lookup: CDR1 SGHKS, CDR2 YYEKEE (reference sequence). This CDR3 is built from 15 residues. After removal of 0 bases from V and 6 bases from J, the junction contained 4 bases not matched to a gene. The CDR3 here is CASSLVGTGSNEQFF. The CDR3 DNA is TGTGCCAGCAGCTTGGTCGGGACAGGGTCCAATGAGCAGTTCTTC.

This chain connects TRBV6-6 to TRBJ2-3, with 7 bases identical to TRBD1. V trimming: 7 bases; J trimming: 2 bases; junction bases outside the gene matches: 6. This CDR3 comprises 14 residues. From germline, CDR1 is MNHNY and CDR2 SVGAGI (reference sequence). CDR3 amino acids: CASTWDRATDTQYF. The CDR3 DNA reads TGTGCCAGCACTTGGGACAGAGCCACAGATACGCAGTATTTT.

The chain joins TRBV6-5 to TRBJ2-1, with 9 bases that match TRBD2. V lost 7 bases to trimming and J lost 5 bases; unmatched junction nucleotides: 9. The germline CDR1 and CDR2 sequences are MNHEY and SVGAGI. The CDR3 runs 15 residues. This CDR3 is CASTLAGANNNEQFF. DNA of the CDR3: TGTGCCAGCACCTTAGCGGGAGCTAACAACAATGAGCAGTTCTTC.

This clone has just one count. This chain connects TRBV7-6 to TRBJ2-3; D is ambiguous. Trimming cost V 5 bases and J 3 bases, with 15 bases left between them. The CDR3 spans 15 residues. CDR1 and CDR2 from the germline V gene are SGHVS and FNYEAQ. This CDR3 reads CASSLFLSVTDTQYF. In DNA form, the CDR3 reads TGTGCCAGCAGCCTGTTTCTTTCTGTAACAGATACGCAGTATTTT.

The genes are TRBV2 and TRBJ1-2; D gene uncertain. CDR1 and CDR2 (germline): SNHLY, FYNNEI. The CDR3 covers 15 residues. The V gene lost 6 bases and the J gene lost 2 bases, with 16 bases spanning the gap. CDR3 bases: TGTGCCAGCAGCGCCCAACGGACGGGAAACTATGGCTACACCTTC. Translation gives CASSAQRTGNYGYTF.

The V call is TRBV6-4, the J call TRBJ2-1; 8 nucleotides match TRBD1. This CDR3 is 16 amino acids long. The trim removed 8 bases at V and 0 bases at J, leaving 9 bases unmatched. Germline V gene sequence: CDR1 MRHNA, CDR2 SNTAGT. CDR3 protein: CASGRPGQGSYNEQFF. The CDR3 coding sequence is TGTGCCAGCGGACGTCCCGGACAGGGCTCCTACAATGAGCAGTTCTTC.

CDR3 residues: CASLGDRDRALMTFRYTF. The CDR3 nucleotides are TGTGCCAGCCTGGGTGACCGGGACAGGGCTCTTATGACCTTTCGCTACACCTTC. The V and J genes are TRBV28 and TRBJ1-2, with TRBD1 identical over 9 bases. CDR3 length equals 18 residues. Germline CDR1 reads MDHEN; CDR2 reads SYDVKM. V lost 8 bases to trimming and J lost 9 bases; unmatched junction nucleotides: 25.